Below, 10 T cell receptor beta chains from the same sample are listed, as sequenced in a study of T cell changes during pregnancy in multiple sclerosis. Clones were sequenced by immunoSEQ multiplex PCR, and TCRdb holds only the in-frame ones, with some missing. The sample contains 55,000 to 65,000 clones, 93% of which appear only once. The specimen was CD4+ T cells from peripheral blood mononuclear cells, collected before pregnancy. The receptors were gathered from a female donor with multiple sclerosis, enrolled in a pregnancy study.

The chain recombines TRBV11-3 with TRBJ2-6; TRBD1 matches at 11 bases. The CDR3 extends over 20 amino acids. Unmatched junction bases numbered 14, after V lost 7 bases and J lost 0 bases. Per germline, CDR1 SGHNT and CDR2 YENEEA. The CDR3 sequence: CASTENRDRGIFSGANVLTF. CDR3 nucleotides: TGTGCCAGCACCGAAAACCGGGACAGGGGGATCTTCTCTGGGGCCAACGTCCTGACTTTC.

For the CDR3, the DNA is TGTGCCAGCAGCAGATCCGCGGGGAGAGGAGATGGCTACACCTTC. Protein: CASSRSAGRGDGYTF. The chain couples TRBV5-4 to TRBJ1-2; D gene unclear. Trimming cost V 4 bases and J 6 bases, with 19 bases left between them. The CDR3 covers 15 residues. CDR1 is SGHNT and CDR2 is YYREEE in the germline V gene (reference sequence).

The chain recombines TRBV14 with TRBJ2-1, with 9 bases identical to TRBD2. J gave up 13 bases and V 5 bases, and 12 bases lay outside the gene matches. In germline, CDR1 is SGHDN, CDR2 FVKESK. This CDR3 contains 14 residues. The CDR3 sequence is CASSSEVAGVPQFF. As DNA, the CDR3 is TGTGCCAGCAGCTCTGAGGTAGCGGGAGTACCCCAGTTCTTC.

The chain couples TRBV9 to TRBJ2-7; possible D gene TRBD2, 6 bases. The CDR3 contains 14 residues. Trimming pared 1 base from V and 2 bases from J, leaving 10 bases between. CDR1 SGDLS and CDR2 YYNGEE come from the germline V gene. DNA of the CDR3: TGTGCCAGCAGCGTACAGGAGGGAGCCTACGAGCAGTACTTC. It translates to CASSVQEGAYEQYF.

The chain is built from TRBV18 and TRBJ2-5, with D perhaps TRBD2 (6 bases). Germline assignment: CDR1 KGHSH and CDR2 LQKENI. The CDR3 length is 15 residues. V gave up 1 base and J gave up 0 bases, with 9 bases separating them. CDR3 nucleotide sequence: TGTGCCAGCTCACCACAGGAGGGCCACCAAGAGACCCAGTACTTC. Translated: CASSPQEGHQETQYF. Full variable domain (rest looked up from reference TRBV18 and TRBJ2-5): NAGVMQNPRHLVRRRGQEARLRCSPMKGHSHVYWYRQLPEEGLKFMVYLQKENIIDESGMPKERFSAEFPKEGPSILRIQQVVRGDSAAYFCASSPQEGHQETQYFGPGTRLLVL.

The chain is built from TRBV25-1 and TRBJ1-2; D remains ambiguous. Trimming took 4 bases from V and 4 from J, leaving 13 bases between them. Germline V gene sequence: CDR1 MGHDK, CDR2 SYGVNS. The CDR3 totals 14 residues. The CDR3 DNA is TGTGCCAGCAGTGGTACAACCGAGGGCTATGGCTACACCTTC. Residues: CASSGTTEGYGYTF.

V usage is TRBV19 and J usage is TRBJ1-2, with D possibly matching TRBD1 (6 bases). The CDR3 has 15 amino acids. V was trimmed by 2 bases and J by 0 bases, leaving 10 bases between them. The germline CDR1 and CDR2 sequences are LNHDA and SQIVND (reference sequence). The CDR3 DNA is TGTGCCAGTAGTATAAGGGGGGGAGCTAACTATGGCTACACCTTC. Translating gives CASSIRGGANYGYTF. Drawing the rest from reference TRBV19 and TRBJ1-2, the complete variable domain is DGGITQSPKYLFRKEGQNVTLSCEQNLNHDAMYWYRQDPGQGLRLIYYSQIVNDFQKGDIAEGYSVSREKKESFPLTVTSAQKNPTAFYLCASSIRGGANYGYTFGSGTRLTVV.

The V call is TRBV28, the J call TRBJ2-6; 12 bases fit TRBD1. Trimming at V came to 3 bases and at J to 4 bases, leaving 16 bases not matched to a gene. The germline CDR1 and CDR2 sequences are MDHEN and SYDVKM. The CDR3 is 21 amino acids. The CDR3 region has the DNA TGTGCCAGCAGTTTTTATTGGGTACCGGGACAGGGGGCGACGGGGGCCAACGTCCTGACTTTC. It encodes CASSFYWVPGQGATGANVLTF.

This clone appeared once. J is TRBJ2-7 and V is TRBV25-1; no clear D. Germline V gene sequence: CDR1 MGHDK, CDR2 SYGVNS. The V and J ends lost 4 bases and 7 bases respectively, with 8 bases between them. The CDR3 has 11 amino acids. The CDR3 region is CASSAGWEQYF. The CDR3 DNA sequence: TGTGCCAGCAGTGCCGGTTGGGAGCAGTACTTC.

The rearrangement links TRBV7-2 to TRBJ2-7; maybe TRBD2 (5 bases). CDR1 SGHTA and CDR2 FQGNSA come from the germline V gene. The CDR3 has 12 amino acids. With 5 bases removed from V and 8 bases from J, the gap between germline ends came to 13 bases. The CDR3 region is CASSLMGRKQYF. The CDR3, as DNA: TGTGCCAGCAGCCTAATGGGGAGAAAGCAGTACTTC.